Below, 17 T cell receptor beta chains from the same sample are listed, as sequenced in a study of Ad26.COV2.S vaccination and SARS-CoV-2 variants. TCRdb keeps only in-frame clones here, not all; method: immunoSEQ multiplex PCR. The top ten hold about 18% of the sample, which has over 85,000 clones, around three quarters seen once. Sequenced here: peripheral blood, sampled after recovery from COVID-19. All receptors derive from a human donor who had recovered from COVID-19.

This clone has just one count. The chain links TRBV9 to TRBJ2-5; TRBD1 matches 9 bases. CDR3 length: 14 amino acids. Germline values: CDR1 SGDLS, CDR2 YYNGEE. With 3 bases clipped from V and 5 bases from J, the junction kept 5 bases outside the gene matches. For the CDR3, the DNA is TGTGCCAGCAGCGCCGGACAGGGGTTTGAGACCCAGTACTTC. It codes for CASSAGQGFETQYF.

This clone was picked up a small number of times. V usage is TRBV12-3 or TRBV12-4 and J usage is TRBJ2-7; D perhaps matches TRBD1 (5 bases). Trimming took 5 bases from V and 4 from J, leaving 9 bases between them. CDR3 length: 12 residues. The chain's CDR3 is CASSTQGYEQYF. The CDR3 DNA reads TGTGCCAGCAGTACCCAGGGTTACGAGCAGTACTTC.

This rearrangement joins TRBV4-2 to TRBJ2-3, with D perhaps matching TRBD2 (6 bases). There are 14 residues in the CDR3. Germline CDR1 is LGHNA and CDR2 is YNFKEQ. The V gene lost 1 base and the J gene lost 1 base, with 6 bases spanning the gap. The CDR3: CASSQGEGTDTQYF. The CDR3, as DNA: TGTGCCAGCAGCCAAGGGGAGGGCACAGATACGCAGTATTTT.

This clone was found a few times. The J gene is TRBJ1-1, the V gene TRBV27, with no clear D. This CDR3 is built from 12 residues. Germline CDR1 reads MNHEY; CDR2 reads SMNVEV (reference sequence). V was clipped by 6 bases and J by 1 base, with 6 bases between them. CDR3 residues: CASRDWNTEAFF. As DNA, the CDR3 is TGTGCCAGCAGGGATTGGAACACTGAAGCTTTCTTT.

The rearrangement joins TRBV5-1 to TRBJ2-2, with 8 bases fitting TRBD1. Unmatched junction bases numbered 9, after V lost 1 base and J lost 4 bases. Germline V gene sequence: CDR1 SGHRS, CDR2 YFSETQ. The length of the CDR3 is 17 residues. The CDR3 here is CASSLLRGRSGTGELFF. In DNA form, the CDR3 reads TGCGCCAGCAGCTTGCTCAGGGGGCGTTCGGGCACCGGGGAGCTGTTTTTT.

The V gene is TRBV12-5, the J gene TRBJ1-5; the D gene is possibly TRBD1 (6 bases). The CDR3 totals 18 residues. V gave up 2 bases and J gave up 2 bases, with 19 bases separating them. Germline CDR1 is LGHNT and CDR2 is FRNRAP. CDR3 bases: TGTGCTAGTGGTTTGATCAGGGGACTTTTTGGGGGCAATCAGCCCCAGCATTTT. It encodes CASGLIRGLFGGNQPQHF.

The J gene is TRBJ1-1, the V gene TRBV10-2; D uncertain. V was shortened by 6 bases and J by 1 base, with 12 bases between the two germline ends. The germline gives CDR1 WSHSY, CDR2 SAAADI. The CDR3 has 14 residues. In DNA, the CDR3 is TGCGCCAGCAGGGAAGGCGTAGGGAACACTGAAGCTTTCTTT. Encoded protein: CASREGVGNTEAFF.

The chain joins TRBV19 to TRBJ1-1, with 10 positions matching TRBD1. In germline, CDR1 is LNHDA, CDR2 SQIVND (reference sequence). The CDR3 runs to 15 residues. Germline trimming cut 7 bases from V and 6 bases from J; bases unmatched to any gene: 11. The CDR3 spells CASTTTGTGVPEAFF. In DNA form, the CDR3 reads TGTGCCAGTACTACTACCGGGACAGGGGTCCCTGAAGCTTTCTTT.

V is TRBV4-2 and J is TRBJ1-2, with TRBD1 matching over 7 bases. V shed 0 bases, J shed 6 bases, and the junction held 7 bases outside the gene matches. This CDR3 has 15 amino acids. CDR1 and CDR2 from the germline V gene are LGHNA and YNFKEQ. The CDR3 DNA is TGTGCCAGCAGCCAAGAATCAAGACAGGGTAATGGCTACACCTTC. This sequence encodes CASSQESRQGNGYTF.

The chain joins TRBV4-2 to TRBJ2-6; a possible D gene is TRBD2 (7 bases). Trimming shortened V by 1 base and J by 0 bases, and 19 bases separated the two germline ends. This CDR3 region has 20 residues. Germline V gives CDR1 LGHNA, CDR2 YNFKEQ. CDR3 loop: CASSQVGGQGMGSGANVLTF. In nucleotides, the CDR3 is TGTGCCAGCAGCCAAGTGGGGGGGCAGGGGATGGGCTCTGGGGCCAACGTCCTGACTTTC.

CDR3 loop: CASSLGGTGSGYGYTF. The CDR3 DNA is TGCGCCAGCAGCCTGGGAGGGACAGGGTCTGGCTATGGCTACACCTTC. This chain uses TRBV5-1 with TRBJ1-2; TRBD1 agrees at 9 bases. CDR3 length: 16 amino acids. Germline CDR1 SGHRS, CDR2 YFSETQ. V was pared by 4 bases and J by 4 bases, with 11 bases of the junction left unmatched.

The J gene is TRBJ1-2, the V gene TRBV7-6; the D is unclear. This CDR3 is 13 amino acids long. With 2 bases removed from V and 6 bases from J, the gap between germline ends came to 10 bases. CDR1 and CDR2 from the germline V gene are SGHVS and FNYEAQ. The CDR3 is CASSLWAEDGYTF. In DNA form, the CDR3 reads TGTGCCAGCAGCTTATGGGCAGAAGATGGCTACACCTTC. The full variable domain, completed using reference TRBV7-6 and TRBJ1-2, is GAGVSQSPRYKVTKRGQDVALRCDPISGHVSLYWYRQALGQGPEFLTYFNYEAQQDKSGLPNDRFSAERPEGSISTLTIQRTEQRDSAMYRCASSLWAEDGYTFGSGTRLTVV.

The rearrangement links TRBV7-2 to TRBJ1-1, with D unclear. Germline CDR1 is SGHTA and CDR2 is FQGNSA. This CDR3 has 14 amino acids. V shed 3 bases and J shed 8 bases, with 16 bases lying between them. The CDR3 is CASSFDPTPREAFF. The CDR3 bases are TGTGCCAGCAGCTTTGATCCTACCCCCAGGGAAGCTTTCTTT.

This rearrangement joins TRBV7-9 to TRBJ1-1; D remains ambiguous. Trimming removed 2 bases at V and 0 bases at J, with 10 bases between. Germline CDR1 and CDR2: SEHNR and FQNEAQ (reference sequence). This CDR3 has 15 amino acids. DNA of the CDR3: TGTGCCAGCAGCTTATCTGAGGTGATGAACACTGAAGCTTTCTTT. Its translation: CASSLSEVMNTEAFF.

The sample holds a few counts of this clone. The gene calls are TRBV5-1 and TRBJ1-6; 7 bases align to TRBD1. Unmatched junction bases numbered 6, after V lost 4 bases and J lost 11 bases. The CDR3 runs 13 residues. Germline V gene data show CDR1 as SGHRS and CDR2 as YFSETQ. The CDR3 nucleotides read TGCGCCAGCAGCCCCAGACAGGGAGCACCCCTCCACTTT. Protein product: CASSPRQGAPLHF.

The J gene is TRBJ2-7, the V gene TRBV28; tentatively, D is TRBD1 (5 bases). The CDR3 spans 13 residues. V dropped 5 bases and J dropped 0 bases, with 8 bases sitting between them. Germline V CDR1 and CDR2: MDHEN, SYDVKM. CDR3 protein: CASSEGDSYEQYF. CDR3 nucleotides: TGTGCCAGCAGTGAAGGGGACTCCTACGAGCAGTACTTC. Full variable domain (missing parts from reference TRBV28 and TRBJ2-7): DVKVTQSSRYLVKRTGEKVFLECVQDMDHENMFWYRQDPGLGLRLIYFSYDVKMKEKGDIPEGYSVSREKKERFSLILESASTNQTSMYLCASSEGDSYEQYFGPGTRLTVT.

This chain connects TRBV28 to TRBJ1-3; D ambiguous. The CDR3 sequence is 13 residues long. The V end was cut by 5 bases, the J end by 4 bases, with 9 bases between. Germline V gives CDR1 MDHEN, CDR2 SYDVKM. The CDR3 DNA reads TGTGCCAGCAGTACCCAACGAGGAAACACCATATATTTT. Translation gives CASSTQRGNTIYF.